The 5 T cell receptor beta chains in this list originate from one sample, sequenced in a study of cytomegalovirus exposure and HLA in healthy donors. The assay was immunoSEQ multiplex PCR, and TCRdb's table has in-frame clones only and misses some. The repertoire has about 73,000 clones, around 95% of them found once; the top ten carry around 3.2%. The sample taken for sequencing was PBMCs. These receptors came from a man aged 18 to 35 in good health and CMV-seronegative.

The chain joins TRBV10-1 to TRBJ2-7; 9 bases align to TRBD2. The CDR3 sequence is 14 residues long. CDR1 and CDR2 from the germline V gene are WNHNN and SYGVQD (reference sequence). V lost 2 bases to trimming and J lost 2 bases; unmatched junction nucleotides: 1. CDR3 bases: TGCGCCAGCAGTGAGGCTAGCGGGGCCTACGAGCAGTACTTC. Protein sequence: CASSEASGAYEQYF.

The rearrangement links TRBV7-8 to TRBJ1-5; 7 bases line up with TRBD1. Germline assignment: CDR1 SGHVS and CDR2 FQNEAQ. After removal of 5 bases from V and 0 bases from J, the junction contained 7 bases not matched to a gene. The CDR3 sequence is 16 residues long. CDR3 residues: CASSLITGDSNQPQHF. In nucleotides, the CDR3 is TGTGCCAGCAGCCTCATAACAGGGGATAGCAATCAGCCCCAGCATTTT.

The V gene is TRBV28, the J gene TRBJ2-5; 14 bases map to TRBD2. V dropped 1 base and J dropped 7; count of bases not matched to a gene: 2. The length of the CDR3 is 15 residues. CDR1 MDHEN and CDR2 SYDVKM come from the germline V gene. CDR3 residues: CASSLLGTSGGTQYF. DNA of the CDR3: TGTGCCAGCAGTTTATTGGGGACTAGCGGGGGGACCCAGTACTTC.

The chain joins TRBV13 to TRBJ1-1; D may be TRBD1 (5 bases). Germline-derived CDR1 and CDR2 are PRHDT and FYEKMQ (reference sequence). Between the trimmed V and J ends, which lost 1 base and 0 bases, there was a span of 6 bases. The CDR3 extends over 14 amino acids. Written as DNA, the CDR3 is TGTGCCAGCAGCTTAGCAGGGATGAACACTGAAGCTTTCTTT. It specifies CASSLAGMNTEAFF.

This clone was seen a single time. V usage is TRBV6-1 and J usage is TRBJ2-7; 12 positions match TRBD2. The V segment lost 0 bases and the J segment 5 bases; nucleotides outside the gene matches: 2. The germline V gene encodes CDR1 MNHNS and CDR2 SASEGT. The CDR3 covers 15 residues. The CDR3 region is CASSEALAGGHEQYF. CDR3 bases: TGTGCCAGCAGTGAAGCGCTAGCGGGGGGGCACGAGCAGTACTTC.